This entry lists 8 T cell receptor beta chains sequenced from one sample in a study of long-term antiretroviral therapy in people with HIV. At survey level, the immunoSEQ assay was run in its v3.0 version. The data were produced by immunoSEQ multiplex PCR, yet TCRdb's version contains in-frame clones alone and is incomplete. The table has 15,000 or so clones, roughly 88% seen once; the top ten hold around 12%. The starting material was unsorted PBMCs, obtained 0.7 years before starting antiretroviral therapy. All receptors come from a man aged 50 or older with HIV.

This clone was seen just once. The rearrangement uses TRBV18 and TRBJ2-1, with TRBD1 matching 7 bases. The germline V gene has CDR1 KGHSH and CDR2 LQKENI. This CDR3 is 15 amino acids long. J was trimmed by 6 bases and V by 6 bases; bases with no gene match: 11. CDR3 in amino acids: CASSPKGALSNEQFF. In DNA form, the CDR3 reads TGTGCCAGCTCTCCAAAGGGGGCCCTATCCAATGAGCAGTTCTTC.

There are a few counts of this clone. The rearrangement joins TRBV20-1 to TRBJ2-7; no firm D call. The CDR3 is 11 amino acids. Germline V lookup: CDR1 DFQATT, CDR2 SNEGSKA (reference sequence). Trimming cost V 3 bases and J 4 bases, with 7 bases left between them. CDR3 sequence (DNA): TGCAGTGCTAGTTCCGGGTACGAGCAGTACTTC. This codes for CSASSGYEQYF.

The genes are TRBV6-5 and TRBJ1-2; D is perhaps TRBD1 (5 bases). V dropped 7 bases and J dropped 3 bases, with 18 bases sitting between them. Germline lookup yields CDR1 MNHEY and CDR2 SVGAGI. The CDR3 is made up of 15 amino acids. The CDR3 bases are TGTGCCAGCACTTCAACCGGGACTACCCACTATGGCTACACCTTC. Amino acids: CASTSTGTTHYGYTF.

This clone appeared once. The chain joins TRBV4-1 to TRBJ2-7, with TRBD2 matching 7 bases. CDR1 and CDR2 (germline): MGHRA, YSYEKL. The trim removed 0 bases at V and 0 bases at J, leaving 8 bases unmatched. This CDR3 comprises 17 residues. This CDR3 is CASSQDLGGRSSYEQYF. As DNA, the CDR3 is TGCGCCAGCAGCCAAGATCTCGGCGGGAGAAGCTCCTACGAGCAGTACTTC.

There are a few counts of this clone. This chain connects TRBV6-7 to TRBJ2-2; D is unresolved. TRBV6-7 is noted as an ORF with a role that remains uncertain. This CDR3 comprises 13 residues. V lost 6 bases to trimming and J lost 2 bases, with 7 bases between them. CDR3 in DNA: TGTGCCAGCAGCTCCAATAACACCGGGGAGCTGTTTTTT. Translation: CASSSNNTGELFF.

The genes are TRBV27 and TRBJ1-4; D perhaps matches TRBD1 (6 bases). The CDR3 is 17 amino acids. Trimming took 2 bases from V and 0 from J, leaving 13 bases between them. CDR1 and CDR2 from the germline V gene are MNHEY and SMNVEV (reference sequence). The CDR3 nucleotides read TGTGCCAGCAGTTTACTGAACAGGGAGGCAACTAATGAAAAACTGTTTTTT. It is translated as CASSLLNREATNEKLFF.

V and J are TRBV7-9 and TRBJ2-1; 7 nucleotides align to TRBD2. Losses at the gene ends were 6 bases for V and 4 bases for J; bases not matched to a gene: 6. Germline CDR1 and CDR2: SEHNR and FQNEAQ (reference sequence). The CDR3 extends over 14 amino acids. The DNA of the CDR3 is TGTGCCAGCAGAATCGGGGGGTGGTACAATGAGCAGTTCTTC. Translating it yields CASRIGGWYNEQFF.

The genes are TRBV7-8 and TRBJ2-1; 9 nucleotides match TRBD2. CDR1 SGHVS and CDR2 FQNEAQ come from the germline V gene. The CDR3 consists of 17 residues. Trimming removed 0 bases from V and 4 bases from J; junction bases left unmatched: 7. This CDR3 reads CASSLAPAGGLYNEQFF. CDR3 nucleotides: TGTGCCAGCAGCTTAGCGCCGGCGGGGGGGCTGTACAATGAGCAGTTCTTC.